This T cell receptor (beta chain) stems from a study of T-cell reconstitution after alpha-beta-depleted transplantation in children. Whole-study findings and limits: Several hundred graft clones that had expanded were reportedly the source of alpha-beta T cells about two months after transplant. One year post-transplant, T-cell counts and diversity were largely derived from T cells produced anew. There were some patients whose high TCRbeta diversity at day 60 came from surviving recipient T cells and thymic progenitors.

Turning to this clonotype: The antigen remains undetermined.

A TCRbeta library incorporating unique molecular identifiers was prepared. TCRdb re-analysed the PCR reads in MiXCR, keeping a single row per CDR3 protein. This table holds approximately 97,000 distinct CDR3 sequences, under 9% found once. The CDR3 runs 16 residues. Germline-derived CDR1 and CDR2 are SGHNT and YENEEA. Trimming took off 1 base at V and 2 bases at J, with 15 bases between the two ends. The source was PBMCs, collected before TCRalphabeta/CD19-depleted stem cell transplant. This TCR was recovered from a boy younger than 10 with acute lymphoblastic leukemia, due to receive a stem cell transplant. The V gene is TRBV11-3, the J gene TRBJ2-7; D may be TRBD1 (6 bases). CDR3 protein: CASSLGAGARPYEQYF. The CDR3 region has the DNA TGTGCCAGCAGCTTAGGGGCAGGGGCGCGGCCCTACGAGCAGTACTTC.